Each of the 8 T cell receptor beta chains below was sequenced from the same sample in a study of beta chain features in type 1 diabetes. What was sequenced were expressed TCRB transcripts, since all of the isolated RNA had been reverse transcribed. Data came from immunoSEQ multiplex PCR; TCRdb stores just in-frame clones and leaves some out. The table includes fewer than 900,000 clones, around a sixth detected once. Specimen: naive CD4+ T cells from blood. All receptors derive from a young woman in good health.

The chain employs TRBV9 and TRBJ2-1, with 7 nucleotides matching TRBD2. V lost 0 bases to trimming and J lost 13 bases; unmatched junction nucleotides: 10. CDR3 length: 14 amino acids. The V gene's germline CDR1 is SGDLS and CDR2 YYNGEE. The CDR3 region has the DNA TGTGCCAGCAGCGTAGGACTAGCTGGGAGCCACCAGTTCTTC. Translation: CASSVGLAGSHQFF.

The sample holds one count of this clone. The chain employs TRBV9 and TRBJ2-1; 7 bases fit TRBD1. Per germline, CDR1 SGDLS and CDR2 YYNGEE. V shed 0 bases and J 7 bases; nucleotides not matched to a gene: 7. The CDR3 is made up of 15 amino acids. The CDR3 DNA follows: TGTGCCAGCAGCGTAGAGGGGACAGTGAATAATGAGCAGTTCTTC. Protein: CASSVEGTVNNEQFF.

This chain connects TRBV6-1 to TRBJ2-6; D unclear. Looked up from germline, CDR1 is MNHNS and CDR2 is SASEGT. The CDR3 totals 15 residues. The germline V and J ends were trimmed by 5 bases and 15 bases, with 23 bases remaining between them. CDR3 bases: TGTGCCAGCAGTCCGAACTGGACCCCATACTGGGGCCTGACTTTC. It specifies CASSPNWTPYWGLTF.

To note about this clone: This same CDR3 is encoded by further DNA sequences in the sample. V usage is TRBV29-1 and J usage is TRBJ1-1; 11 bases are shared with TRBD1. The germline V gene has CDR1 SQVTM and CDR2 ANQGSEA. V gave up 7 bases and J gave up 3 bases; unmatched junction bases: 13. The length of the CDR3 is 16 residues. CDR3: CSAIRWTGGGDTEAFF. The CDR3 DNA sequence: TGCAGCGCTATAAGGTGGACAGGGGGCGGGGACACTGAAGCTTTCTTT.

This clone was seen only a few times. At the DNA level, this CDR3 is encoded by other sequences in the same sample as well. The chain links TRBV18 to TRBJ1-5; no definite D call. Per the germline V gene, CDR1 is KGHSH and CDR2 is LQKENI. This CDR3 spans 13 amino acids. V gave up 6 bases and J gave up 0 bases, with 6 bases separating them. The CDR3 DNA reads as TGTGCCAGCTCCCGCGATAGCAATCAGCCCCAGCATTTT. This encodes CASSRDSNQPQHF.

This rearrangement joins TRBV4-2 to TRBJ1-1; a weak D match, TRBD1 (5 bases). This CDR3 has 15 amino acids. Germline V lookup: CDR1 LGHNA, CDR2 YNFKEQ. The V and J ends lost 0 bases and 0 bases respectively, with 8 bases between them. CDR3 sequence: CASSQEAGMNTEAFF. The CDR3 coding sequence is TGTGCCAGCAGCCAAGAGGCAGGGATGAACACTGAAGCTTTCTTT.

The chain is built from TRBV9 and TRBJ2-6; 10 positions agree with TRBD1. V was pared by 4 bases and J by 0 bases, with 10 bases of the junction left unmatched. CDR3 size: 19 residues. Germline V gene lookup returns CDR1 SGDLS and CDR2 YYNGEE. This chain's CDR3 is CASSSDRDRGHSGANVLTF. CDR3 bases: TGTGCCAGCAGCTCTGACCGGGACAGGGGACACTCTGGGGCCAACGTCCTGACTTTC.

This clone was detected only a few times. CDR3: CASSPVGYEQYF. For the CDR3, the DNA is TGTGCCAGCAGCCCCGTGGGTTACGAGCAGTACTTC. The chain uses TRBV6-6 and TRBJ2-7; the D is unclear. Germline V gene lookup returns CDR1 MNHNY and CDR2 SVGAGI (reference sequence). Between the trimmed V and J ends, which lost 6 bases and 4 bases, there was a span of 10 bases. The CDR3 is 12 residues long.